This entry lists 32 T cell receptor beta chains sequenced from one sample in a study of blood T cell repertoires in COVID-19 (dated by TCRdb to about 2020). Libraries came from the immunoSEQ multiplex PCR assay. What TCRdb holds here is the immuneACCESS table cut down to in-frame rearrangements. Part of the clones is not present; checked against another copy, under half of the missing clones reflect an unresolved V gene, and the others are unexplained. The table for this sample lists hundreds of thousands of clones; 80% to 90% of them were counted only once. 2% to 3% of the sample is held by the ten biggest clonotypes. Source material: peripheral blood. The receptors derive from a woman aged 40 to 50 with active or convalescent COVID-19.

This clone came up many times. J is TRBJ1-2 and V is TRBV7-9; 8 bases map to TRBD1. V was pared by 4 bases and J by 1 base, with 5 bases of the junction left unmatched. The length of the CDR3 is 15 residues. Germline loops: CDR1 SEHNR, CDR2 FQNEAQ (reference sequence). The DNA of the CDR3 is TGTGCCAGCAGCTCTACGGGACAGGTTAACTATGGCTACACCTTC. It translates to CASSSTGQVNYGYTF.

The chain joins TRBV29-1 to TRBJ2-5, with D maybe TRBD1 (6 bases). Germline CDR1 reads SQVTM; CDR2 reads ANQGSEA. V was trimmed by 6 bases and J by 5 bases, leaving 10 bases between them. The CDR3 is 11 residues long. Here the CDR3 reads CSVHRDETQYF. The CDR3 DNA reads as TGCAGCGTACACAGGGACGAGACCCAGTACTTC.

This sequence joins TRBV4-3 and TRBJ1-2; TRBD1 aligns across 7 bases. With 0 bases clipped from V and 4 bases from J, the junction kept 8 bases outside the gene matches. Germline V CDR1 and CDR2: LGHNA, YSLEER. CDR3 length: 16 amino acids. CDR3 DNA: TGCGCCAGCAGCCAAGATAGGCAGGGGGACGTCTATGGCTACACCTTC. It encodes CASSQDRQGDVYGYTF.

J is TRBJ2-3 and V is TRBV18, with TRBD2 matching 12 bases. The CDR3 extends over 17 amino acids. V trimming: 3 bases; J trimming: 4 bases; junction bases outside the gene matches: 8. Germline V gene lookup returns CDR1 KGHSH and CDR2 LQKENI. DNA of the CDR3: TGTGCCAGCTCACCCTTGACTAGCGGGAGATACCCAGATACGCAGTATTTT. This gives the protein CASSPLTSGRYPDTQYF.

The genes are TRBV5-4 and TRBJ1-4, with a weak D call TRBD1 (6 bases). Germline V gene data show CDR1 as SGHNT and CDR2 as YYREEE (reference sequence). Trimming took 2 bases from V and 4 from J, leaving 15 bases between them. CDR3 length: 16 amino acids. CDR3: CASSFSQGTDNEKLFF. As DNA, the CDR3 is TGTGCCAGCAGCTTTTCACAGGGTACGGATAATGAAAAACTGTTTTTT. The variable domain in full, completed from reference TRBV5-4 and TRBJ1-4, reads ETGVTQSPTHLIKTRGQQVTLRCSSQSGHNTVSWYQQALGQGPQFIFQYYREEENGRGNFPPRFSGLQFPNYSSELNVNALELDDSALYLCASSFSQGTDNEKLFFGSGTQLSVL.

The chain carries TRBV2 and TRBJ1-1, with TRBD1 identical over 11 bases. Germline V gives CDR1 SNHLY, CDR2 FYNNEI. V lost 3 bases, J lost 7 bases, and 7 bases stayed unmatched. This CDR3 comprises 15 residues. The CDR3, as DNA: TGTGCCAGCAGTGATGGGGACAGGGGGAAGGGTGAAGCTTTCTTT. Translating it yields CASSDGDRGKGEAFF.

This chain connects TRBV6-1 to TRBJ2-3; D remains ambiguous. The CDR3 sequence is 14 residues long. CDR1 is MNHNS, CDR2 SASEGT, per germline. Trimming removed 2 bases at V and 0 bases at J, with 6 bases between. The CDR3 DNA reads TGTGCCAGCAGTGAACTTCCTAGCACAGATACGCAGTATTTT. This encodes CASSELPSTDTQYF.

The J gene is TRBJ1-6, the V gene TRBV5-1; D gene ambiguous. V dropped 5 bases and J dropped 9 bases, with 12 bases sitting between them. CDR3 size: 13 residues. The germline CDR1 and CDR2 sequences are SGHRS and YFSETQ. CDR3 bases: TGCGCCAGCAGGAGGCAAGAAAGTTCACCCCTCCACTTT. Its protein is CASRRQESSPLHF.

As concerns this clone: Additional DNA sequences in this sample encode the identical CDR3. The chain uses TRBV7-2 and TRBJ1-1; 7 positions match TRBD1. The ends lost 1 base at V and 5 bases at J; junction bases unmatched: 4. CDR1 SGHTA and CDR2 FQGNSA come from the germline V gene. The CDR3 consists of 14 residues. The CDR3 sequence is CASSLVGGDTEAFF. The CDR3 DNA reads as TGTGCCAGCAGCTTAGTAGGGGGCGATACTGAAGCTTTCTTT. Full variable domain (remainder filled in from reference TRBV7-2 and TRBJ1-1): GAGVSQSPSNKVTEKGKDVELRCDPISGHTALYWYRQSLGQGLEFLIYFQGNSAPDKSGLPSDRFSAERTGGSVSTLTIQRTQQEDSAVYLCASSLVGGDTEAFFGQGTRLTVV.

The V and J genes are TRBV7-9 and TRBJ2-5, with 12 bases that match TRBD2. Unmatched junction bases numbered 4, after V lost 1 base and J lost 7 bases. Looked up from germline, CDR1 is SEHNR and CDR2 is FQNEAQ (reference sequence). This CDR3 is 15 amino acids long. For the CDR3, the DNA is TGTGCCAGCAGCTTAGGAACTAGCGGGAGGAGGACCCAGTACTTC. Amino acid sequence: CASSLGTSGRRTQYF.

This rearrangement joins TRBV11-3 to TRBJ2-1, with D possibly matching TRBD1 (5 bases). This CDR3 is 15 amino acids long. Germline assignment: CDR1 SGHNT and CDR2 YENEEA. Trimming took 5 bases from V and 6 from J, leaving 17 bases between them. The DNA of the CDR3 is TGTGCCAGCAGCCAGGGTGCCGGGCTGGTCAATGAGCAGTTCTTC. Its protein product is CASSQGAGLVNEQFF.

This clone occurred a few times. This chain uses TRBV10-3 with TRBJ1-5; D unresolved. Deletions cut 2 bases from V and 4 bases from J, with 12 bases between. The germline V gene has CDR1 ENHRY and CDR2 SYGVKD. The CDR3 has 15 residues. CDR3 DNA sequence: TGTGCCATCAGTGAGCTCGACATGAGTAATCAGCCCCAGCATTTT. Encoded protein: CAISELDMSNQPQHF.

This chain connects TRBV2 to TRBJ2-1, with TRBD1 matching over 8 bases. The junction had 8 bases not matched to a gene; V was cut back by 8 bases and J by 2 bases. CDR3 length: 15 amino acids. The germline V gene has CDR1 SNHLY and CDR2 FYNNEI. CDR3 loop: CASQTGVSTYNEQFF. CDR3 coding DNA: TGTGCCAGCCAGACAGGGGTAAGCACCTACAATGAGCAGTTCTTC. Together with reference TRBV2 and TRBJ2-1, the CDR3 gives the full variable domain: EPEVTQTPSHQVTQMGQEVILRCVPISNHLYFYWYRQILGQKVEFLVSFYNNEISEKSEIFDDQFSVERPDGSNFTLKIRSTKLEDSAMYFCASQTGVSTYNEQFFGPGTRLTVL.

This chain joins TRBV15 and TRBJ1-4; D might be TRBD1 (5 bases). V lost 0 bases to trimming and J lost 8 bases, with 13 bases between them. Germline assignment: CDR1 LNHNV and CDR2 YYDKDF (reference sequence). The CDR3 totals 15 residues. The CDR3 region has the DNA TGTGCCACCAGCAGAGATGTAAGGGGTGACGAAAAACTGTTTTTT. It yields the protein CATSRDVRGDEKLFF.

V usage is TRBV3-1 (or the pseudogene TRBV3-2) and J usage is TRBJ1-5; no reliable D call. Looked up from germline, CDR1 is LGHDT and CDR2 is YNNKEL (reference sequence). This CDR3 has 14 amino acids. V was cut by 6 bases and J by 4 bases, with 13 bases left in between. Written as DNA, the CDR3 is TGTGCCAGCAGTCCAATGCCCACAAATCAGCCCCAGCATTTT. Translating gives CASSPMPTNQPQHF.

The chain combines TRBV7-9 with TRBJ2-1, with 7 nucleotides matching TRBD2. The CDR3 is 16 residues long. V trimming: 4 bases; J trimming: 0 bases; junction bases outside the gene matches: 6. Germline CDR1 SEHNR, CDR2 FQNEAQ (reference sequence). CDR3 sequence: CASSSRETSSYNEQFF. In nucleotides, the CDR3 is TGTGCCAGCAGCTCGCGGGAGACTAGCTCCTACAATGAGCAGTTCTTC.

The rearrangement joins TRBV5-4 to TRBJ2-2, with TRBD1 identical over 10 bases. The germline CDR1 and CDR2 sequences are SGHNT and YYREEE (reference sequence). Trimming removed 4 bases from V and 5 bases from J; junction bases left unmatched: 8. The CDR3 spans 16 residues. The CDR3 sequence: CASSGVPGQGTGELFF. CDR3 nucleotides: TGTGCCAGCAGCGGAGTACCGGGACAGGGGACCGGGGAGCTGTTTTTT.

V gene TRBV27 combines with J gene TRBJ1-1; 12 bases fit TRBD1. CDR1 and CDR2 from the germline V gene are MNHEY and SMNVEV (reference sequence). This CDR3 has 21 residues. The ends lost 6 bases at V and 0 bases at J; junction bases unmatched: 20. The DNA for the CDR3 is TGTGCCAGCAGAAGAGACACCAGGGACAGGGGGCTCCTACTAATGAACACTGAAGCTTTCTTT. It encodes CASRRDTRDRGLLLMNTEAFF.

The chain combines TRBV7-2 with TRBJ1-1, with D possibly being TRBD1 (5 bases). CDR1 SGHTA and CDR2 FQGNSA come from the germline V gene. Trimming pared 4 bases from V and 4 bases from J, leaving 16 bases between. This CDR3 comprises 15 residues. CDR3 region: CASSSGLLGVTEAFF. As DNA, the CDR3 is TGTGCCAGCAGCTCGGGACTCTTGGGGGTCACTGAAGCTTTCTTT.

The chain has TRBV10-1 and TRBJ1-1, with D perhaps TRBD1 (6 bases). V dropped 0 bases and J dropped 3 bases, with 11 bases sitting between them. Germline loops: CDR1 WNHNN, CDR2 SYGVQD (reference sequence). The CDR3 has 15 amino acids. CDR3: CASSESGRGHTEAFF. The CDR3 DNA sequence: TGCGCCAGCAGTGAGTCGGGCAGGGGCCACACTGAAGCTTTCTTT.

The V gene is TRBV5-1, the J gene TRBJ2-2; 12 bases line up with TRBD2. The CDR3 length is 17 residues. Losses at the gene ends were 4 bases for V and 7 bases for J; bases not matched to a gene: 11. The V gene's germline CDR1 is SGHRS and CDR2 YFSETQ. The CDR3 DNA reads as TGCGCCAGCAGCCCGGGACTAGCGGGCGGAATCCTCGGGGAGCTGTTTTTT. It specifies CASSPGLAGGILGELFF.

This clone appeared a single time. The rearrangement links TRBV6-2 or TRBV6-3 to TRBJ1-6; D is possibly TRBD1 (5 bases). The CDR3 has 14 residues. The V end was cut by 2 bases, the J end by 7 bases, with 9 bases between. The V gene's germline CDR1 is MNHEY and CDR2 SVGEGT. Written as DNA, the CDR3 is TGTGCCAGCAGTTACAGGGGTAACAATTCACCCCTCCACTTT. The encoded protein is CASSYRGNNSPLHF.

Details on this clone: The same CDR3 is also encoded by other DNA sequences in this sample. The CDR3 here is CASSFNSGNTIYF. Written as DNA, the CDR3 is TGTGCCAGCAGTTTTAACTCTGGAAACACCATATATTTT. V and J are TRBV7-9 and TRBJ1-3; D gene ambiguous. The CDR3 covers 13 residues. Germline CDR1 is SEHNR and CDR2 is FQNEAQ (reference sequence). V lost 6 bases, J lost 0 bases, and 6 bases lay in between.

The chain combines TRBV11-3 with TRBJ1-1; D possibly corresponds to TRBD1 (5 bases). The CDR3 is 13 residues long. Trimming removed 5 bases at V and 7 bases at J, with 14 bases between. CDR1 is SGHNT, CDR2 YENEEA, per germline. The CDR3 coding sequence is TGTGCCAGCAGCCTCGGACAAACCTTTGAAGCTTTCTTT. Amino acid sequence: CASSLGQTFEAFF.

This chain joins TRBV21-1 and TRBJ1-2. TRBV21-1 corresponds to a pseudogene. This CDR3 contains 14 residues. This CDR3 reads CASPGGVEHYGYTF. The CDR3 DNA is TGTGCCTCCCCGGGGGGGGTCGAGCACTATGGCTACACCTTC.

In DNA form, the CDR3 reads TGTGCCAGCAGCTTAGGCCGGGACAGTAACAATGAGCAGTTCTTC. It translates to CASSLGRDSNNEQFF. This chain uses TRBV7-9 with TRBJ2-1; TRBD1 matches at 7 bases. Trimming cost V 1 base and J 5 bases; bases outside gene matches: 5. CDR3 length: 15 residues. The germline CDR1 and CDR2 sequences are SEHNR and FQNEAQ (reference sequence).

Written as DNA, the CDR3 is TGTGCCAGCAGCCAAGGGTTAGCTCAGCTGGGCTATGGCTACACCTTC. Residues: CASSQGLAQLGYGYTF. The chain recombines TRBV4-2 with TRBJ1-2; D remains unclear. This CDR3 spans 16 amino acids. The germline CDR1 and CDR2 sequences are LGHNA and YNFKEQ. V lost 1 base and J lost 4, with 16 bases in between.

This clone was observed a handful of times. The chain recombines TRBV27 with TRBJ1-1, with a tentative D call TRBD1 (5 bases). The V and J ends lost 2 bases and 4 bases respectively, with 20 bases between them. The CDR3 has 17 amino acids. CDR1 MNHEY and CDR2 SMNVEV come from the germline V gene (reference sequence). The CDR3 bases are TGTGCCAGCAGTTTAAAGGCCCAGGGCTACACCTCCACTGAAGCTTTCTTT. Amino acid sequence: CASSLKAQGYTSTEAFF.

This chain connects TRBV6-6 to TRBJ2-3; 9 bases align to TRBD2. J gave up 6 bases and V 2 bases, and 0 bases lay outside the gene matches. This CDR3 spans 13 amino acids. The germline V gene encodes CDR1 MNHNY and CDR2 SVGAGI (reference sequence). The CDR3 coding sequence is TGTGCCAGCAGTTACGGGACTAGCGATACGCAGTATTTT. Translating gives CASSYGTSDTQYF.

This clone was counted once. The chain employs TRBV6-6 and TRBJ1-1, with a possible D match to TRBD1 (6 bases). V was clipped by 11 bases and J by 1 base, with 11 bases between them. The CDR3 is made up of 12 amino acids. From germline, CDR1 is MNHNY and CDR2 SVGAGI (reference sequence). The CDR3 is CAGRTANTEAFF. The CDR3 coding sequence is TGTGCCGGAAGGACAGCGAACACTGAAGCTTTCTTT.

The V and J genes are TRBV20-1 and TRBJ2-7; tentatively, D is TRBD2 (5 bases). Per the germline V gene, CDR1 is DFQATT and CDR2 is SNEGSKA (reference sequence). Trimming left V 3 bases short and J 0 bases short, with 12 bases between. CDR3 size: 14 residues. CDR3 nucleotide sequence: TGCAGTGCTAGTCTACTAGAACTCTCCTACGAGCAGTACTTC. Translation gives CSASLLELSYEQYF.

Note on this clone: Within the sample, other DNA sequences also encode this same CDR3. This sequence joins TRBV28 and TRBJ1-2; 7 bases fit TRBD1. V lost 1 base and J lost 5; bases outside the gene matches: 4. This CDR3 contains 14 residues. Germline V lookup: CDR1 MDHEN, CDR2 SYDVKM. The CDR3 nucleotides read TGTGCCAGCAGTTTATTACAGGGGAGGTATGGCTACACCTTC. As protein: CASSLLQGRYGYTF.